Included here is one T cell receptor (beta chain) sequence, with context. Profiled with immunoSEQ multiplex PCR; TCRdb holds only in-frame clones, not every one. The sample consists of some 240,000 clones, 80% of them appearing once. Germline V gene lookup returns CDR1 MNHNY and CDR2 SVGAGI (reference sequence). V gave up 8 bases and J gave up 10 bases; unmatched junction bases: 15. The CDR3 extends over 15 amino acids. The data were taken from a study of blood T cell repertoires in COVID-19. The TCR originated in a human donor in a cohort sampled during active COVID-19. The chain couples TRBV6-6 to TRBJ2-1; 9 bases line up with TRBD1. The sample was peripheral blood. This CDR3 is CASSGTGGSSGEQFF. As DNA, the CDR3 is TGTGCCAGCTCCGGCACAGGGGGCTCGTCTGGAGAGCAGTTCTTC.